These 25 T cell receptor beta chains were all obtained from the same sample, sequenced in a study of Ad26.COV2.S vaccination and SARS-CoV-2 variants. This sample's treatment: roughly 20 received Ad26.COV2.S at low or high dose, single or two shots; about 5 received placebo; per-sample allocation not given. Vaccine and placebo recipients were sampled on day 63 after the first injection. Method: immunoSEQ multiplex PCR; TCRdb's copy keeps in-frame clones and lacks some. Here the sample spans 290,000 or so clones, about 87% being singletons. The specimen was peripheral blood, collected in a trial of Ad26.COV2.S vaccine versus placebo. The receptors here all came from a person between 18 and 65 years old who received the Ad26.COV2.S COVID-19 vaccine or a placebo.

CDR3 sequence: CASSDGYEAFF. In nucleotides, the CDR3 is TGTGCCAGCAGTGATGGGTATGAAGCTTTCTTT. The V gene is TRBV25-1, the J gene TRBJ1-1; D not resolved. Trimming removed 3 bases from V and 7 bases from J, with 6 bases in between. Germline assignment: CDR1 MGHDK and CDR2 SYGVNS. CDR3 size: 11 residues.

The chain employs TRBV6-5 and TRBJ2-7; D may be TRBD1 (6 bases). The V gene lost 5 bases and the J gene lost 3 bases, with 11 bases spanning the gap. The CDR3 is 13 amino acids. The germline V gene has CDR1 MNHEY and CDR2 SVGAGI. The CDR3 loop is CASSRDNLYEQYF. CDR3 in DNA: TGTGCCAGCAGTCGGGACAACCTCTACGAGCAGTACTTC.

Worth noting for this clone: Distinct nucleotide sequences in the sample also encode this CDR3. The genes are TRBV7-8 and TRBJ2-7, with D uncertain. V was trimmed by 5 bases and J by 1 base, leaving 3 bases between them. This CDR3 has 11 residues. The germline V gene has CDR1 SGHVS and CDR2 FQNEAQ. CDR3 in DNA: TGTGCCAGCAGCCCGTCCTACGAGCAGTACTTC. Encoded protein: CASSPSYEQYF.

Here the CDR3 DNA reads TGTGCCAGCAGTTCTCCTAGCGGGAGGGGTGAGCAGTTCTTC. It is translated as CASSSPSGRGEQFF. The chain is built from TRBV28 and TRBJ2-1; the match to TRBD2 covers 12 bases. With V trimmed by 4 bases and J by 9 bases, 4 bases remained unmatched. The CDR3 extends over 14 amino acids. CDR1 MDHEN and CDR2 SYDVKM come from the germline V gene.

On this clone: A junction boundary mismatches the germline segment, possibly from a read error. The V and J genes are TRBV2 and TRBJ2-5; D is uncertain. This CDR3 is 12 amino acids long. The germline V gene has CDR1 SNHLY and CDR2 FYNNEI. The CDR3 sequence is CASIELQETQYF. The CDR3 DNA is TGTGCCAGCATTGAACTACAAGAGACCCAGTACTTC.

The V call is TRBV14, the J call TRBJ2-7; possibly TRBD1 for D (6 bases). The CDR3 runs to 14 residues. From germline, CDR1 is SGHDN and CDR2 FVKESK. V lost 6 bases, J lost 6 bases, and 18 bases lay in between. Written as DNA, the CDR3 is TGTGCCAGCAGTTTCAGGGGTTTCGTTTCCGAGCAGTACTTC. Encoded protein: CASSFRGFVSEQYF.

The genes are TRBV7-2 and TRBJ1-2; D unclear. Germline V gives CDR1 SGHTA, CDR2 FQGNSA. The CDR3 has 13 amino acids. Trimming left V 1 base short and J 7 bases short, with 10 bases between. This chain's CDR3 is CASSLGATIGYTF. CDR3 sequence (DNA): TGTGCCAGCAGCTTAGGCGCAACAATTGGCTACACCTTC.

The chain uses TRBV7-9 and TRBJ1-2, with D possibly matching TRBD1 (5 bases). The V end lost 2 bases, the J end lost 8 bases, and 12 bases lay between the germline ends. Per the germline V gene, CDR1 is SEHNR and CDR2 is FQNEAQ (reference sequence). The CDR3 extends over 13 amino acids. In DNA form, the CDR3 reads TGTGCCAGCAGCTTATTGGGACTGGACGGCTACACCTTC. Amino acids: CASSLLGLDGYTF. The variable domain in full, with the rest retrieved from reference TRBV7-9 and TRBJ1-2, is DTGVSQNPRHKITKRGQNVTFRCDPISEHNRLYWYRQTLGQGPEFLTYFQNEAQLEKSRLLSDRFSAERPKGSFSTLEIQRTEQGDSAMYLCASSLLGLDGYTFGSGTRLTVV.

This chain joins TRBV12-3 or TRBV12-4 and TRBJ2-1; the D gene is possibly TRBD2 (7 bases). The CDR3 is 12 amino acids. V gave up 11 bases and J gave up 7 bases, with 15 bases separating them. CDR3 nucleotide sequence: TGTGCCGTGGGGGGGCAGTGGAATGAGCAGTTCTTC. This codes for CAVGGQWNEQFF.

This clone is a singleton in its sample. The chain employs TRBV5-6 and TRBJ1-2; 9 positions match TRBD1. V trimming: 6 bases; J trimming: 0 bases; junction bases outside the gene matches: 9. Germline CDR1 reads SGHDT; CDR2 reads YYEEEE. The CDR3 is 16 residues long. The CDR3 DNA follows: TGTGCCAGCATCCTCGGACAGGGGAGGACTAACTATGGCTACACCTTC. It codes for CASILGQGRTNYGYTF.

The chain has TRBV6-5 and TRBJ2-3, with D possibly TRBD1 on 5 matching bases. The V end lost 4 bases, the J end lost 1 base, and 9 bases lay between the germline ends. Germline CDR1 reads MNHEY; CDR2 reads SVGAGI. The CDR3 spans 14 residues. The CDR3 nucleotides read TGTGCCAGCAGTTGGGTGACAGGCACAGATACGCAGTATTTT. Amino acids: CASSWVTGTDTQYF.

This sequence joins TRBV28 and TRBJ2-1; D remains ambiguous. Trimming took 2 bases from V and 6 from J, leaving 8 bases between them. Germline assignment: CDR1 MDHEN and CDR2 SYDVKM. The CDR3 contains 13 residues. CDR3 protein: CASSLGISNEQFF. In DNA, the CDR3 is TGTGCCAGCAGTTTAGGGATTTCCAATGAGCAGTTCTTC.

This chain links TRBV4-3 with TRBJ2-1; D not certain. The germline CDR1 and CDR2 sequences are LGHNA and YSLEER. Trimming left V 4 bases short and J 8 bases short, with 12 bases between. The CDR3 has 13 residues. DNA of the CDR3: TGCGCCAGCAGCCTCTCAACTGGCGATGAGCAGTTCTTC. This gives the protein CASSLSTGDEQFF.

J is TRBJ2-5 and V is TRBV12-3 or TRBV12-4; no reliable D call. V was pared by 5 bases and J by 2 bases, with 9 bases between. This CDR3 contains 13 residues. The CDR3 loop reads CASSEMGQETQYF. CDR3 DNA: TGTGCCAGCAGTGAGATGGGGCAAGAGACCCAGTACTTC.

The rearrangement uses TRBV4-1 and TRBJ1-1, with a possible D match to TRBD1 (5 bases). The V and J ends lost 0 bases and 1 base respectively, with 6 bases between them. The CDR3 covers 14 residues. CDR1 MGHRA and CDR2 YSYEKL come from the germline V gene. CDR3 coding DNA: TGCGCCAGCAGCCAAGATCAGGGGAACACTGAAGCTTTCTTT. It specifies CASSQDQGNTEAFF.

The chain couples TRBV5-1 to TRBJ2-7; no definite D call. V lost 1 base and J lost 5, with 13 bases in between. CDR1 and CDR2 from the germline V gene are SGHRS and YFSETQ. The CDR3 covers 14 residues. CDR3 DNA sequence: TGCGCCAGCAGCTTGAGCACAGAGGCCCACGAGCAGTACTTC. Translating it yields CASSLSTEAHEQYF.

This chain joins TRBV5-4 and TRBJ2-5, with D perhaps TRBD1 (5 bases). V lost 0 bases and J lost 4, with 19 bases in between. This CDR3 has 17 residues. CDR1 SGHNT and CDR2 YYREEE come from the germline V gene (reference sequence). The CDR3 region is CASSLAVGRESLETQYF. In DNA form, the CDR3 reads TGTGCCAGCAGCTTGGCTGTGGGCAGGGAAAGTTTAGAGACCCAGTACTTC.

The V gene is TRBV12-5, the J gene TRBJ1-4, with 9 bases that match TRBD1. V was clipped by 5 bases and J by 8 bases; unmatched bases: 9. Looked up from germline, CDR1 is LGHNT and CDR2 is FRNRAP. The length of the CDR3 is 15 residues. CDR3 loop: CASGADRGVGEKLFF. Written as DNA, the CDR3 is TGTGCTAGTGGTGCCGACAGGGGGGTCGGGGAAAAACTGTTTTTT.

V and J are TRBV2 and TRBJ1-5; 9 nucleotides align to TRBD1. The CDR3 is 15 amino acids. Germline-derived CDR1 and CDR2 are SNHLY and FYNNEI. Unmatched junction bases numbered 1, after V lost 4 bases and J lost 0 bases. CDR3 in amino acids: CASSATGGSNQPQHF. Written as DNA, the CDR3 is TGTGCCAGCAGTGCGACAGGGGGTAGCAATCAGCCCCAGCATTTT.

This clone was found once. V is TRBV29-1 and J is TRBJ1-1; D might be TRBD1 (6 bases). Germline CDR1 reads SQVTM; CDR2 reads ANQGSEA. With 6 bases removed from V and 5 bases from J, the gap between germline ends came to 22 bases. CDR3 size: 15 residues. The CDR3 DNA reads TGCAGCGTCGGGGGCGGAGAGCGCCGTTGGACTGAAGCTTTCTTT. Translation: CSVGGGERRWTEAFF.

The chain is built from TRBV5-1 and TRBJ1-1; 9 bases line up with TRBD1. There are 15 residues in the CDR3. Germline values: CDR1 SGHRS, CDR2 YFSETQ. The V and J ends lost 4 bases and 2 bases, in that order; junction bases with no gene match: 6. The CDR3 loop is CASSDETGGNTEAFF. The CDR3 region has the DNA TGCGCCAGCAGCGACGAGACAGGGGGAAACACTGAAGCTTTCTTT.

The chain has TRBV10-2 and TRBJ2-7, with no clear D. Trimming stripped 3 bases from V and 4 bases from J, with 4 bases between. This CDR3 region has 11 residues. The germline gives CDR1 WSHSY, CDR2 SAAADI. The CDR3: CASSERYEQYF. CDR3 DNA: TGCGCCAGCAGTGAACGGTACGAGCAGTACTTC.

The chain has TRBV2 and TRBJ1-1, with a possible D match to TRBD1 (5 bases). CDR3 length: 15 residues. Germline CDR1 is SNHLY and CDR2 is FYNNEI. The ends were cut back, 5 bases at V and 4 bases at J, with 17 bases in the middle. The CDR3 DNA follows: TGTGCCAGCAGTCCCCTCCGGGACCCTAGCACTGAAGCTTTCTTT. Translation gives CASSPLRDPSTEAFF. The full variable domain, with the rest looked up from reference TRBV2 and TRBJ1-1, is EPEVTQTPSHQVTQMGQEVILRCVPISNHLYFYWYRQILGQKVEFLVSFYNNEISEKSEIFDDQFSVERPDGSNFTLKIRSTKLEDSAMYFCASSPLRDPSTEAFFGQGTRLTVV.

The chain links TRBV5-8 to TRBJ1-6, with D tentatively TRBD1 (5 bases). CDR3 length: 15 amino acids. Germline values: CDR1 SGHTS, CDR2 YDEGEE. Trimming stripped 0 bases from V and 9 bases from J, with 13 bases between. CDR3 in DNA: TGTGCCAGCAGCTTGGGGCAGGGTCTAGGTTCACCCCTCCACTTT. The encoded protein is CASSLGQGLGSPLHF.

The chain uses TRBV6-5 and TRBJ2-1; a possible D gene is TRBD1 (6 bases). CDR1 and CDR2 (germline): MNHEY, SVGAGI. The germline V and J ends were trimmed by 6 bases and 0 bases, with 12 bases remaining between them. The CDR3 consists of 15 residues. The DNA for the CDR3 is TGTGCCAGCAGCCCCGACAGGAGCTCCTACAATGAGCAGTTCTTC. Its translation: CASSPDRSSYNEQFF.